This entry is about one T cell receptor beta chain. With random hexamers, roughly 0.45 to 1 ug RNA was reverse transcribed. MiXCR, applied by TCRdb to the immunoSEQ multiplex PCR reads, yields one record per CDR3 protein. The data show about 210,000 distinct CDR3 sequences, 95% seen once. The sample originates from a study of CD8 T cells in Susac syndrome. The CDR3 has 12 amino acids. Germline V gene lookup returns CDR1 LNHDA and CDR2 SQIVND (reference sequence). J gave up 2 bases and V 9 bases, and 4 bases lay outside the gene matches. The TCR comes from a human donor with multiple sclerosis. Specimen: CD4+ T cells from PBMCs. The rearrangement links TRBV19 to TRBJ2-7; TRBD1 matches 7 bases. In nucleotides, the CDR3 is TGTGCCAGCCAGGGACAGACCTACGAGCAGTACTTC. Translating gives CASQGQTYEQYF.